The next 9 T cell receptor beta chains were all read from a single sample in a study of T cell repertoires in cytomegalovirus infection (dated by TCRdb to the late 2010s). The treatment or condition label, as the study defines it: in vitro stimulation with specific CMV peptide epitopes to enrich CMV-specific T cells. Instrument used: Illumina HiSeq 1500. The public reads were run again by TCRdb, first through fastp at Q25 and then through MiXCR, and only productive beta chains were kept. A single entry per CDR3 protein holds the most common genes and DNA from its merged rows. The table for this sample lists hundreds of thousands of distinct CDR3 sequences; about 31% of them were counted only once. The ten biggest clones cover around 11% of the sample. Antigens of these TCRs are unknown. The sequenced sample was cultured CD8+ T cells from PBMCs, obtained from culture after CMV antigen stimulation. The receptors derive from a human donor in good health (CMV status not recorded). Some clones in this sample may be carry-over from other donors' samples.

This clonotype was observed once. This chain uses TRBV7-6 with TRBJ2-1; TRBD2 matches 14 bases. CDR3 length: 17 amino acids. The junction had 11 bases not matched to a gene; V was cut back by 4 bases and J by 9 bases. Per germline, CDR1 SGHVS and CDR2 FNYEAQ. CDR3 residues: CASSSETSGGADSEQFF. Written as DNA, the CDR3 is TGTGCCAGCAGCTCGGAGACTAGCGGGGGGGCGGACAGTGAGCAGTTCTTC.

This clonotype appeared a few times. The chain uses TRBV4-1 and TRBJ2-2; no clear D. The CDR3 runs to 15 residues. Trimming left V 5 bases short and J 2 bases short, with 12 bases between. Germline CDR1 MGHRA, CDR2 YSYEKL. The CDR3 bases are TGCGCCAGCAGCTCATTCCAGGTCAACACCGGGGAGCTGTTTTTT. Amino acids: CASSSFQVNTGELFF.

The rearrangement joins TRBV7-6 to TRBJ2-7; D call uncertain. Germline V gene sequence: CDR1 SGHVS, CDR2 FNYEAQ. The CDR3 runs to 14 residues. V dropped 1 base and J dropped 2 bases, with 9 bases sitting between them. CDR3 in DNA: TGTGCCAGCAGCTTAGAGGTCAAACCCTACGAGCAGTACTTC. It codes for CASSLEVKPYEQYF. Filled out from reference TRBV7-6 and TRBJ2-7, the complete variable domain reads GAGVSQSPRYKVTKRGQDVALRCDPISGHVSLYWYRQALGQGPEFLTYFNYEAQQDKSGLPNDRFSAERPEGSISTLTIQRTEQRDSAMYRCASSLEVKPYEQYFGPGTRLTVT.

The chain employs TRBV6-1 and TRBJ2-7; no clear D. CDR1 is MNHNS and CDR2 is SASEGT in the germline V gene. V was clipped by 1 base and J by 6 bases, with 16 bases between them. This CDR3 is built from 15 residues. The CDR3 sequence: CASSEVNLQVSEQYV. The CDR3, as DNA: TGTGCCAGCAGTGAAGTCAACCTTCAAGTGAGCGAGCAGTACGTC.

V usage is TRBV12-3 or TRBV12-4 and J usage is TRBJ1-5; no reliable D call. The CDR3 covers 15 residues. V lost 5 bases and J 0 bases, leaving 11 bases between the germline ends. CDR3 in DNA: TGTGCCAGCAGTCTCGACACTAATAGCAATCAGCCCCAGCATTTT. Translation gives CASSLDTNSNQPQHF.

The V and J genes are TRBV7-2 and TRBJ1-4, with D maybe TRBD1 (5 bases). This CDR3 has 15 amino acids. Germline V lookup: CDR1 SGHTA, CDR2 FQGNSA. Between the trimmed V and J ends, which lost 4 bases and 0 bases, there was a span of 9 bases. The DNA for the CDR3 is TGTGCCAGCAGCTATACAGGAGCAACTAATGAAAAACTGTTTTTT. Residues: CASSYTGATNEKLFF.

Ten or more counts support this clonotype. This chain connects TRBV6-1 to TRBJ1-5; D uncertain. Trimming removed 2 bases at V and 2 bases at J, with 10 bases between. The germline V gene has CDR1 MNHNS and CDR2 SASEGT. The length of the CDR3 is 15 residues. Written as DNA, the CDR3 is TGTGCCAGCAGTGAAAGAGGGATTGGCAATCAGCCCCAGCATTTT. Translation gives CASSERGIGNQPQHF.

The chain links TRBV6-5 to TRBJ2-7; 9 bases fit TRBD2. Germline values: CDR1 MNHEY, CDR2 SVGAGI. The CDR3 loop spans 15 amino acids. V lost 8 bases and J lost 0; bases outside the gene matches: 8. DNA of the CDR3: TGTGCCAGCGGGGTAGCGGGGGCTAGCTCCTACGAGCAGTACTTC. Protein sequence: CASGVAGASSYEQYF.

The chain links TRBV5-4 to TRBJ2-5, with D perhaps TRBD1 or TRBD2 (6 bases each). The germline CDR1 and CDR2 sequences are SGHNT and YYREEE (reference sequence). V lost 0 bases, J lost 5 bases, and 17 bases lay in between. The CDR3 runs to 16 residues. The CDR3 loop reads CASSLERGHRAETQYF. CDR3 sequence (DNA): TGTGCCAGCAGCTTGGAACGGGGGCACAGGGCGGAGACCCAGTACTTC.